This T cell receptor (beta chain) appears in the sequencing data of a study of PD-L1 blockade in urothelial cancer. About the research overall: Blood underwent analysis 3 weeks (second dose) and 6 weeks after treatment began.

Documented time point: pretreatment peripheral blood. Per patient, between 1 and 8 samples were collected at pretreatment and on-treatment time points. Repertoires were generated with immunoSEQ multiplex PCR, while TCRdb's copy carries only in-frame clones and drops some. The sample includes about 52,000 clones, about three quarters of them seen just once. The CDR3 length is 16 residues. The germline CDR1 and CDR2 sequences are SGDLS and YYNGEE. J gave up 8 bases and V 0 bases, and 9 bases lay outside the gene matches. This TCR was sampled from a man aged 65 to 85 with urothelial cancer. The chain combines TRBV9 with TRBJ2-3, with 10 bases matching TRBD2. The sample consisted of PBMCs, taken around atezolizumab (anti-PD-L1) treatment. For the CDR3, the DNA is TGTGCCAGCAGCGTAGATTCATCTAGCGGGGGTATTACGCAGTATTTT. Translation: CASSVDSSSGGITQYF.